Below, 18 T cell receptor beta chains from the same sample are listed, as sequenced in a study of shared T cell receptors in the human thymus (dated by TCRdb to the early 2020s). Libraries were made using the immunoSEQ multiplex PCR assay. TCRdb carries this immuneACCESS record with in-frame sequences only. Its versions omit some clonotypes, under half of them owing to an unresolved V gene in the studies checked, with the rest unexplained. Across this sample there are hundreds of thousands of clones, with around three quarters seen only once. Together, the top ten hold about 0.013% of the sample. The sample was also reused in another study, on human thymus T cells.

The material sequenced was thymocytes. The receptors were sampled from a boy in the first two years of life with a congenital heart defect. Donor details come from another sample of the same person, matched by shared clones.

The chain links TRBV14 to TRBJ2-7; TRBD1 is a possible D gene (5 bases). Germline V gene data show CDR1 as SGHDN and CDR2 as FVKESK. The CDR3 length is 17 residues. V shed 3 bases and J shed 2 bases, with 20 bases lying between them. CDR3 sequence: CASSQKKAGHLTYEQYF. Here the CDR3 DNA reads TGTGCCAGCAGCCAGAAGAAGGCCGGACACTTGACCTACGAGCAGTACTTC. Full variable domain (outside the CDR3, taken from reference TRBV14 and TRBJ2-7): EAGVTQFPSHSVIEKGQTVTLRCDPISGHDNLYWYRRVMGKEIKFLLHFVKESKQDESGMPNNRFLAERTGGTYSTLKVQPAELEDSGVYFCASSQKKAGHLTYEQYFGPGTRLTVT.

V gene TRBV5-1 combines with J gene TRBJ2-2; D is perhaps TRBD2 (7 bases). V was shortened by 0 bases and J by 1 base, with 10 bases between the two germline ends. This CDR3 region has 16 residues. Germline loops: CDR1 SGHRS, CDR2 YFSETQ. The CDR3, as DNA: TGCGCCAGCAGCTTGGCGCGGGGGCTGAACACCGGGGAGCTGTTTTTT. This sequence encodes CASSLARGLNTGELFF.

J is TRBJ2-7 and V is TRBV4-3; 7 bases line up with TRBD2. Germline values: CDR1 LGHNA, CDR2 YSLEER. V lost 1 base and J lost 0; bases outside the gene matches: 9. This CDR3 is built from 17 residues. The CDR3 nucleotides are TGCGCCAGCAGCCAAGGGGGGGGACGGGGTGGCTCCTACGAGCAGTACTTC. Its translation is CASSQGGGRGGSYEQYF.

The genes are TRBV29-1 and TRBJ2-1; 11 nucleotides agree with TRBD2. CDR3 length: 15 amino acids. V trimming: 4 bases; J trimming: 4 bases; junction bases outside the gene matches: 6. CDR1 and CDR2 from the germline V gene are SQVTM and ANQGSEA. CDR3 in amino acids: CSVGSTSGNYNEQFF. The DNA of the CDR3 is TGCAGCGTTGGATCGACTAGCGGGAATTACAATGAGCAGTTCTTC.

This chain connects TRBV6-1 to TRBJ2-7; 8 bases fit TRBD1. With 0 bases clipped from V and 2 bases from J, the junction kept 3 bases outside the gene matches. CDR1 is MNHNS, CDR2 SASEGT, per germline. The CDR3 is 15 amino acids. The CDR3 DNA reads as TGTGCCAGCAGTGAAGCGGACAGGGCCCCCTACGAGCAGTACTTC. As protein: CASSEADRAPYEQYF.

The chain uses TRBV4-3 and TRBJ2-3; D not resolved. Germline loops: CDR1 LGHNA, CDR2 YSLEER. The CDR3 extends over 15 amino acids. The V gene lost 0 bases and the J gene lost 2 bases, with 9 bases spanning the gap. CDR3 loop: CASSQEERSTDTQYF. In DNA form, the CDR3 reads TGCGCCAGCAGCCAAGAAGAACGGTCCACAGATACGCAGTATTTT.

The V call is TRBV4-3, the J call TRBJ1-5; TRBD1 agrees at 7 bases. CDR3 size: 15 residues. The germline gives CDR1 LGHNA, CDR2 YSLEER. Germline trimming cut 1 base from V and 6 bases from J; bases unmatched to any gene: 6. DNA of the CDR3: TGCGCCAGCAGCCAAGGACAGGGTAGGAGTCAGCCCCAGCATTTT. Translating gives CASSQGQGRSQPQHF.

The rearrangement links TRBV15 to TRBJ1-3; D is unclear. CDR1 and CDR2 from the germline V gene are LNHNV and YYDKDF (reference sequence). This CDR3 comprises 15 residues. V dropped 4 bases and J dropped 0 bases, with 10 bases sitting between them. The CDR3 here is CATSNRGSSGNTIYF. Written as DNA, the CDR3 is TGTGCCACCAGCAACCGCGGGTCCTCTGGAAACACCATATATTTT. The complete variable domain, with remaining parts taken from reference TRBV15 and TRBJ1-3, reads DAMVIQNPRYQVTQFGKPVTLSCSQTLNHNVMYWYQQKSSQAPKLLFHYYDKDFNNEADTPDNFQSRRPNTSFCFLDIRSPGLGDTAMYLCATSNRGSSGNTIYFGEGSWLTVV.

In this sample, this clone turned up once. The rearrangement links TRBV19 to TRBJ2-6, with 10 nucleotides matching TRBD2. V lost 1 base, J lost 2 bases, and 5 bases stayed unmatched. The length of the CDR3 is 18 residues. Germline CDR1 is LNHDA and CDR2 is SQIVND (reference sequence). In DNA form, the CDR3 reads TGTGCCAGTAGTATAGTGGCTAGCGGGAGACCTGGGGCCAACGTCCTGACTTTC. As protein: CASSIVASGRPGANVLTF.

DNA for the CDR3: TGTGCCAGGGACAGGGGGCTGGATTACTACGAGCAGTACTTC. Translating gives CARDRGLDYYEQYF. The chain employs TRBV28 and TRBJ2-7; 11 bases are a match to TRBD1. Losses at the gene ends were 9 bases for V and 3 bases for J; bases not matched to a gene: 7. The CDR3 covers 14 residues. Germline V lookup: CDR1 MDHEN, CDR2 SYDVKM.

The chain links TRBV25-1 to TRBJ2-1; weak D call: TRBD1 (6 bases). The germline CDR1 and CDR2 sequences are MGHDK and SYGVNS. With 7 bases removed from V and 6 bases from J, the gap between germline ends came to 13 bases. The CDR3 runs to 13 residues. In DNA, the CDR3 is TGTGCCAGCACCACAAGACAGGCCAATGAGCAGTTCTTC. It yields the protein CASTTRQANEQFF.

The chain carries TRBV11-2 and TRBJ2-7, with TRBD2 matching over 9 bases. Germline V gives CDR1 SGHAT, CDR2 FQNNGV. This CDR3 has 18 residues. J was trimmed by 0 bases and V by 3 bases; bases with no gene match: 12. Here the CDR3 reads CASSFGGSTSGFSYEQYF. The CDR3 DNA follows: TGTGCCAGCAGCTTTGGGGGGTCTACTAGCGGGTTCTCCTACGAGCAGTACTTC.

This clone was seen a few times. The rearrangement uses TRBV5-4 and TRBJ1-4; 7 nucleotides line up with TRBD1. V lost 4 bases, J lost 6 bases, and 9 bases stayed unmatched. The germline CDR1 and CDR2 sequences are SGHNT and YYREEE (reference sequence). This CDR3 has 15 residues. This chain's CDR3 is CASSMGTVGDEKLFF. In nucleotides, the CDR3 is TGTGCCAGCAGCATGGGGACAGTTGGGGATGAAAAACTGTTTTTT.

This chain uses TRBV28 with TRBJ1-5, with D maybe TRBD1 (5 bases). Trimming removed 5 bases from V and 2 bases from J, with 19 bases in between. This CDR3 spans 17 amino acids. The V gene's germline CDR1 is MDHEN and CDR2 SYDVKM. The CDR3 sequence: CASSPHRGEEGNQPQHF. As DNA, the CDR3 is TGTGCCAGCAGTCCCCATCGGGGGGAGGAGGGCAATCAGCCCCAGCATTTT.

The chain couples TRBV6-1 to TRBJ2-7; D is unclear. Germline CDR1 and CDR2: MNHNS and SASEGT. This CDR3 comprises 11 residues. The V and J ends lost 3 bases and 3 bases respectively, with 3 bases between them. The CDR3 loop is CASSDLYEQYF. CDR3 in DNA: TGTGCCAGCAGTGACCTCTACGAGCAGTACTTC.

CDR3 loop: CASSFNSGGPEQFF. CDR3 nucleotide sequence: TGTGCCAGCAGCTTTAACTCAGGGGGCCCTGAGCAGTTCTTC. This chain links TRBV7-8 with TRBJ2-1, with 8 bases lining up with TRBD1. Germline CDR1 is SGHVS and CDR2 is FQNEAQ. The trim removed 3 bases at V and 9 bases at J, leaving 7 bases unmatched. CDR3 size: 14 residues.

J is TRBJ1-1 and V is TRBV4-3; TRBD1 aligns across 8 bases. V was pared by 4 bases and J by 4 bases, with 20 bases of the junction left unmatched. The CDR3 has 19 amino acids. Germline CDR1 LGHNA, CDR2 YSLEER. The CDR3 sequence: CASSLRQGNEDAVPTEAFF. The CDR3 nucleotides read TGCGCCAGCAGCCTCCGACAGGGGAATGAGGATGCAGTTCCCACTGAAGCTTTCTTT.

The chain joins TRBV27 to TRBJ1-4; tentative D call: TRBD1 (5 bases). In germline, CDR1 is MNHEY, CDR2 SMNVEV (reference sequence). CDR3 length: 15 amino acids. Trimming left V 3 bases short and J 0 bases short, with 8 bases between. As DNA, the CDR3 is TGTGCCAGCAGTTTGACAGCTTCAACTAATGAAAAACTGTTTTTT. It is translated as CASSLTASTNEKLFF.